The clone carrying this TCR beta chain came up a few times. Its target is unknown. The CDR3 spans 16 residues. Losses at the gene ends were 0 bases for V and 4 bases for J; bases not matched to a gene: 6. Germline-derived CDR1 and CDR2 are DFQATT and SNEGSKA (reference sequence). The data are from a study of blood T cells in healthy people across ages. A second about 7 to 11 cycle PCR used barcoded and J-beta primers. The template-switch adaptor, which had 12 random nucleotides, put a tag on each cDNA molecule. Each CDR3 protein is one row after TCRdb ran MiXCR on the 5' RACE reads. The data hold 750,000 to 1,000,000 distinct CDR3 sequences, with about 28% observed a single time. Findings and caveats of the study: Per million T cells, TCR beta diversity dropped roughly linearly as age increased.

A further study also used this sample, focusing on T cells of mothers and their children. That paper notes: Input to cDNA synthesis comprised all extracted RNA, at a ratio of around 1.4 ug per 15 ul. Overlap measured in related mother-child pairs was slightly, non-significantly higher than in unrelated pairs.

Sequencing was performed on blood. The sequence was collected from a middle-aged woman in good health. V and J are TRBV20-1 and TRBJ2-1, with TRBD2 matching 10 bases. The CDR3 sequence is CSAREIWTSGYNEQFF. The CDR3 coding sequence is TGCAGTGCTAGAGAAATATGGACTAGCGGATACAATGAGCAGTTCTTC.